The 18 T cell receptor beta chains below come from one sample, sequenced in a study of T cells expressing NK-cell markers. From its re-call of the 5' RACE reads, TCRdb lists each CDR3 protein once, without DNA. The sample table sets out tens of thousands of distinct CDR3 sequences. Source material: blood T cells: a sorted CD56 or NKG2C T cell subset, CD4+ or CD8+ T cells, or bulk PBMC T cells (not recorded which). The receptors stem from a man aged 18-70 years in good health.

The chain has TRBV5-6 and TRBJ2-5; TCRdb reports TRBD1, a call that lacks DNA to check it against. In germline, CDR1 is SGHDT, CDR2 YYEEEE. CDR3 length: 13 amino acids. CDR3 residues: CASSRQGGETQYF.

The chain uses TRBV20-1 and TRBJ2-5. The germline V gene has CDR1 DFQATT and CDR2 SNEGSKA (reference sequence). The CDR3 loop spans 14 amino acids. CDR3 in amino acids: CSARDLRGQETQYF.

V is TRBV20-1 and J is TRBJ2-5; TCRdb selects TRBD2, and the lack of DNA leaves this call unchecked. The germline gives CDR1 DFQATT, CDR2 SNEGSKA (reference sequence). The CDR3 is 15 amino acids. Here the CDR3 reads CSAEGLAGVLETQYF.

This sequence joins TRBV9 and TRBJ1-3. The CDR3 is 14 amino acids. Germline lookup yields CDR1 SGDLS and CDR2 YYNGEE. This CDR3 is CASSVGGTGNTIYF.

This rearrangement joins TRBV10-3 to TRBJ2-2; TCRdb proposes TRBD2, but this gene call is untestable without DNA. CDR1 is ENHRY, CDR2 SYGVKD, per germline. The CDR3 loop spans 17 amino acids. CDR3 region: CAIRRGGLAENTGELFF.

J is TRBJ2-1 and V is TRBV2; there is no DNA to check the TCRdb D call of TRBD2. Per the germline V gene, CDR1 is SNHLY and CDR2 is FYNNEI. The CDR3 contains 14 residues. This chain's CDR3 is CASSPLALVNEQFF.

The chain carries TRBV12-3 or TRBV12-4 and TRBJ2-1; TCRdb selects TRBD2, and the lack of DNA leaves this call unchecked. The CDR3 is 16 amino acids. CDR3 sequence: CASSPGLAGLHNEQFF.

The chain carries TRBV5-1 and TRBJ2-7; TCRdb calls TRBD1, which cannot be checked without DNA. The CDR3 covers 14 residues. The germline CDR1 and CDR2 sequences are SGHRS and YFSETQ. CDR3 protein: CASSLRTGGGEQYF.

The rearrangement joins TRBV27 to TRBJ2-3. Germline lookup yields CDR1 MNHEY and CDR2 SMNVEV (reference sequence). The CDR3 is made up of 13 amino acids. This chain's CDR3 is CASSREVADTQYF.

The J gene is TRBJ2-5, the V gene TRBV28; TCRdb indicates TRBD1, and absent DNA this call remains unverified. This CDR3 has 16 residues. CDR1 is MDHEN and CDR2 is SYDVKM in the germline V gene. This CDR3 reads CASSSGTGELGETQYF. The whole variable domain, remainder taken from reference TRBV28 and TRBJ2-5, is DVKVTQSSRYLVKRTGEKVFLECVQDMDHENMFWYRQDPGLGLRLIYFSYDVKMKEKGDIPEGYSVSREKKERFSLILESASTNQTSMYLCASSSGTGELGETQYFGPGTRLLVL.

The V gene is TRBV12-3 or TRBV12-4, the J gene TRBJ1-2; TCRdb indicates TRBD1, and absent DNA this call remains unverified. This CDR3 comprises 14 residues. CDR3 residues: CASSPGVVALGYTF.

The rearrangement joins TRBV20-1 to TRBJ1-1. CDR3 size: 15 residues. Germline V gene sequence: CDR1 DFQATT, CDR2 SNEGSKA (reference sequence). This CDR3 is CSARVSYGLNTEAFF.

The chain links TRBV19 to TRBJ2-4; lacking DNA, the TRBD1 call made by TCRdb goes unchecked. This CDR3 region has 14 residues. Germline V CDR1 and CDR2: LNHDA, SQIVND (reference sequence). The CDR3 spells CASGKGLAKNIQYF.

This clonotype is identified as medium-sized from frequency. V gene TRBV5-1 combines with J gene TRBJ2-3; TCRdb reports TRBD2, a call that lacks DNA to check it against. Germline CDR1 reads SGHRS; CDR2 reads YFSETQ. The CDR3 has 16 residues. This chain's CDR3 is CASRTSGAPSTDTQYF.

The rearrangement uses TRBV12-3 or TRBV12-4 and TRBJ2-7. The CDR3 is 12 amino acids. CDR3 residues: CASSPVLLEQYF.

The V gene is TRBV15, the J gene TRBJ2-3; TCRdb selects TRBD2, and the lack of DNA leaves this call unchecked. Germline CDR1 and CDR2: LNHNV and YYDKDF (reference sequence). The CDR3 is 16 amino acids. Here the CDR3 reads CATSRDRTRNRDTQYF.

The chain recombines TRBV7-9 with TRBJ1-6. Germline loops: CDR1 SEHNR, CDR2 FQNEAQ (reference sequence). The CDR3 extends over 16 amino acids. The CDR3 sequence is CASSLGQGGLDSPLHF.

The rearrangement joins TRBV4-1 to TRBJ1-4; TCRdb designates TRBD1, a call that cannot be tested without DNA. Germline lookup yields CDR1 MGHRA and CDR2 YSYEKL. The CDR3 extends over 17 amino acids. The CDR3 protein is CASSQDGVFVQGEKLFF.